A selection of T cell receptor beta chains follows, all from one sample in a study of early T cells in non-severe SARS-CoV-2 infection. TCRdb re-called the 5' RACE reads through MiXCR, storing one row per CDR3 protein. Counted here are around 59,000 distinct CDR3 sequences, around 12% occurring once; the ten biggest clones make up about 4%. The sequencing sample was made of whole blood. The origin of the receptors is an adult who was a healthcare worker with PCR-confirmed SARS-CoV-2 infection or an uninfected control (not recorded which). CDR3s include the opening cysteine and the closing phenylalanine or tryptophan. Each record gives: J gene, V gene, CDR3 protein.

j_gene: TRBJ2-1; v_gene: TRBV29-1; CDR3aa: CSVEVGVRYNEQFF
j_gene: TRBJ2-1; v_gene: TRBV24-1; CDR3aa: CATSDFLDNEQFF
j_gene: TRBJ1-1; v_gene: TRBV5-4; CDR3aa: CASSPRGDFTEAFF
j_gene: TRBJ1-1; v_gene: TRBV10-3; CDR3aa: CAISSTEGTEAFF
j_gene: TRBJ1-2; v_gene: TRBV5-5; CDR3aa: CASSPVMGAGGYTF
j_gene: TRBJ1-6; v_gene: TRBV28; CDR3aa: CASTPAWHNSPLHF
j_gene: TRBJ2-7; v_gene: TRBV7-2; CDR3aa: CASSRLQAREQYF
j_gene: TRBJ2-1; v_gene: TRBV5-1; CDR3aa: CASSLEFSYNEQFF
j_gene: TRBJ1-3; v_gene: TRBV30; CDR3aa: CAWSVRGNAIYF
j_gene: TRBJ2-3; v_gene: TRBV23-1; CDR3aa: CASSQSKGTDTQYF
j_gene: TRBJ2-1; v_gene: TRBV6-2/TRBV6-3; CDR3aa: CASGVSGRAAEQFF
j_gene: TRBJ2-1; v_gene: TRBV2; CDR3aa: CASSEQGSYNEQFF
j_gene: TRBJ2-1; v_gene: TRBV28; CDR3aa: CASSLLLADPYNEQFF
j_gene: TRBJ2-1; v_gene: TRBV28; CDR3aa: CASSPQLAGGWGFF
j_gene: TRBJ1-6; v_gene: TRBV11-2; CDR3aa: CASSPGQGRSPLHF
j_gene: TRBJ1-2; v_gene: TRBV7-9; CDR3aa: CASSPWEVGGYTF
j_gene: TRBJ2-1; v_gene: TRBV11-1; CDR3aa: CASSLGGGSDEQFF
j_gene: TRBJ2-7; v_gene: TRBV28; CDR3aa: CASSLLRVGSGSGEQYF
j_gene: TRBJ1-1; v_gene: TRBV12-3/TRBV12-4; CDR3aa: CASSLHQADTEAFF
j_gene: TRBJ2-1; v_gene: TRBV27; CDR3aa: CASSLKPGRGYNEQFF
j_gene: TRBJ2-3; v_gene: TRBV7-2; CDR3aa: CASSLSLATDTQYF
j_gene: TRBJ2-7; v_gene: TRBV5-1; CDR3aa: CASSGETSGVYEQYF
j_gene: TRBJ2-2; v_gene: TRBV7-3; CDR3aa: CASSSRTGLNTGELFF
j_gene: TRBJ1-1; v_gene: TRBV20-1; CDR3aa: CSARVGPPDTEAFF
j_gene: TRBJ2-7; v_gene: TRBV28; CDR3aa: CASSRLRGSYEQYF
j_gene: TRBJ1-5; v_gene: TRBV19; CDR3aa: CASSLQGTWSNQPQHF
j_gene: TRBJ1-1; v_gene: TRBV29-1; CDR3aa: CSVRGSLNTEAFF
j_gene: TRBJ1-1; v_gene: TRBV11-3; CDR3aa: CASSNTGNTEAFF
j_gene: TRBJ2-3; v_gene: TRBV12-3/TRBV12-4; CDR3aa: CATGGGLAGVTDTQYF
j_gene: TRBJ2-5; v_gene: TRBV11-2; CDR3aa: CASSVTSDQETQYF
j_gene: TRBJ1-2; v_gene: TRBV7-9; CDR3aa: CASSLAWDGYTF
j_gene: TRBJ2-7; v_gene: TRBV10-1; CDR3aa: CASSGPGNEQYF
j_gene: TRBJ1-3; v_gene: TRBV28; CDR3aa: CASSSGKAGNTIYF
j_gene: TRBJ2-5; v_gene: TRBV10-2; CDR3aa: CASSGRETQYF
j_gene: TRBJ1-5; v_gene: TRBV29-1; CDR3aa: CSAGQGNQPQHF
j_gene: TRBJ2-5; v_gene: TRBV7-2; CDR3aa: CASQLNTGGLQETQYF
j_gene: TRBJ1-5; v_gene: TRBV6-6; CDR3aa: CASSSDGNQPQHF
j_gene: TRBJ2-7; v_gene: TRBV7-6; CDR3aa: CASSWGSGSYEQYF
j_gene: TRBJ2-3; v_gene: TRBV6-5; CDR3aa: CASSDSTDTQYF
j_gene: TRBJ2-2; v_gene: TRBV29-1; CDR3aa: CSVLDPNTGELFF
j_gene: TRBJ2-1; v_gene: TRBV28; CDR3aa: CATLKDGNEQFF
j_gene: TRBJ1-6; v_gene: TRBV28; CDR3aa: CASRTDYNSPLHF
j_gene: TRBJ2-5; v_gene: TRBV5-1; CDR3aa: CASSEAGPEETQYF
j_gene: TRBJ2-6; v_gene: TRBV5-4; CDR3aa: CASSLDWASGANVLTF
j_gene: TRBJ2-1; v_gene: TRBV5-1; CDR3aa: CASSLAGRGYNEQFF
j_gene: TRBJ2-3; v_gene: TRBV6-5; CDR3aa: CASSRLAGEDTQYF
j_gene: TRBJ2-1; v_gene: TRBV24-1; CDR3aa: CATSDSTGTSSNEQFF
j_gene: TRBJ1-1; v_gene: TRBV5-6; CDR3aa: CASSRETEAFF
j_gene: TRBJ1-1; v_gene: TRBV5-4; CDR3aa: CASSSAYPTEAFF
j_gene: TRBJ2-2; v_gene: TRBV6-4; CDR3aa: CASSVGTANTGELFF
j_gene: TRBJ2-1; v_gene: TRBV7-6; CDR3aa: CASSSLAGRYNEQFF
j_gene: TRBJ2-7; v_gene: TRBV5-1; CDR3aa: CASSLTGSYEQYF
j_gene: TRBJ2-5; v_gene: TRBV10-3; CDR3aa: CAISEYGQETQYF
j_gene: TRBJ2-7; v_gene: TRBV14; CDR3aa: CASSGRRENEQYF
j_gene: TRBJ2-1; v_gene: TRBV29-1; CDR3aa: CSVSERVPGEQFF